What follows are 25 T cell receptor beta chains derived from one specimen sequenced in a study of T cells in Graves' hyperthyroidism and ophthalmopathy. RNA transcripts served as the template for amplifying TCR beta CDR3 regions. Using the HTBI primer set, a first-round RT-PCR was run on the TCR CDR3. TCRdb re-analysed the multiplex PCR reads in MiXCR, keeping a single row per CDR3 protein. The data hold 490,000 or so distinct CDR3 sequences, with about 45% observed a single time. Sequencing input: peripheral blood or thyroid tissue (not recorded which). The receptors here all came from an adult woman with Graves' disease, either hyperthyroidism or ophthalmopathy (not recorded which).

This clonotype came up many times. The CDR3 bases are TGTGCCATCAGTGAAGGGTCGGGACACGGAAATTCACCCCTCCACTTT. This encodes CAISEGSGHGNSPLHF. V is TRBV10-3 and J is TRBJ1-6, with D possibly being TRBD1 (6 bases). V was pared by 3 bases and J by 7 bases, with 16 bases between. The CDR3 has 16 residues. Germline CDR1 reads ENHRY; CDR2 reads SYGVKD.

V and J are TRBV24-1 and TRBJ2-5, with a tentative D call TRBD1 (7 bases). Trimming took 3 bases from V and 5 from J, leaving 18 bases between them. Germline loops: CDR1 KGHDR, CDR2 SFDVKD. CDR3 length: 16 residues. The CDR3 reads CATSDDSQGGGETQYF. Written as DNA, the CDR3 is TGTGCCACCAGTGATGACTCTCAGGGGGGCGGGGAGACCCAGTACTTC.

This clonotype turned up a few times. The chain is built from TRBV10-2 and TRBJ2-5; either TRBD1 or TRBD2 may fit D (7 bases each). V dropped 6 bases and J dropped 9 bases, with 20 bases sitting between them. CDR1 is WSHSY and CDR2 is SAAADI in the germline V gene. CDR3 length: 14 residues. CDR3 bases: TGCGCCAGCAGGGGATCAGGGGGGGATCAGCCCCAGTACTTC. Its protein is CASRGSGGDQPQYF.

The chain is built from TRBV9 and TRBJ2-5; TRBD1 aligns across 9 bases. Germline CDR1 SGDLS, CDR2 YYNGEE. The CDR3 is made up of 14 amino acids. V shed 3 bases, J shed 5 bases, and the junction held 5 bases outside the gene matches. Written as DNA, the CDR3 is TGTGCCAGCAGCGGCGGCGGACAGGGGGAGACCCAGTACTTC. The encoded protein is CASSGGGQGETQYF.

The chain uses TRBV6-2 or TRBV6-3 and TRBJ2-5; 14 bases fit TRBD2. V gave up 2 bases and J gave up 4 bases; unmatched junction bases: 15. This CDR3 contains 20 residues. CDR1 and CDR2 from the germline V gene are MNHEY and SVGEGT. This CDR3 is CASSYKGTSGRTSRRETQYF. Written as DNA, the CDR3 is TGTGCCAGCAGTTACAAAGGGACTAGCGGGAGAACGTCGAGGCGAGAGACCCAGTACTTC.

The chain carries TRBV20-1 and TRBJ1-2, with D possibly TRBD1 on 5 matching bases. This CDR3 has 16 amino acids. Germline lookup yields CDR1 DFQATT and CDR2 SNEGSKA (reference sequence). The V and J ends lost 6 bases and 6 bases respectively, with 26 bases between them. The CDR3 DNA is TGCAGTGCGAAGGCCGGGGCTGACACCGGGGACGATGGCTACACCTTC. Translating it yields CSAKAGADTGDDGYTF.

The V and J genes are TRBV19 and TRBJ1-6, with a tentative D call TRBD1 (6 bases). This CDR3 has 13 residues. V was trimmed by 10 bases and J by 9 bases, leaving 16 bases between them. CDR1 is LNHDA, CDR2 SQIVND, per germline (reference sequence). The chain's CDR3 is CATKRGRGSPLHF. The CDR3 coding sequence is TGTGCCACCAAACGGGGGCGCGGTTCACCCCTCCACTTT.

The table lists this clonotype with many counts. The chain joins TRBV20-1 to TRBJ2-5; TRBD2 aligns across 11 bases. Looked up from germline, CDR1 is DFQATT and CDR2 is SNEGSKA (reference sequence). V lost 3 bases and J lost 1; bases outside the gene matches: 1. The CDR3 extends over 14 amino acids. CDR3 coding DNA: TGCAGTGCTAGGGGACTAGCGGTCCAAGAGACCCAGTACTTC. Amino acids: CSARGLAVQETQYF.

The chain carries TRBV20-1 and TRBJ2-7; TRBD1 might be the D (5 bases). This CDR3 is built from 12 residues. CDR1 is DFQATT, CDR2 SNEGSKA, per germline (reference sequence). V was pared by 6 bases and J by 5 bases, with 14 bases between. The CDR3 here is CSARTTNDEQYF. CDR3 coding DNA: TGCAGTGCCAGGACAACGAATGACGAGCAGTACTTC.

This rearrangement joins TRBV5-5 to TRBJ1-1, with D possibly matching TRBD1 (6 bases). The V and J ends lost 3 bases and 4 bases respectively, with 13 bases between them. CDR3 length equals 14 residues. Germline CDR1 is SGHKS and CDR2 is YYEKEE (reference sequence). CDR3 amino acids: CASSSGDGITEAFF. The DNA for the CDR3 is TGTGCCAGCAGCTCAGGGGATGGGATCACTGAAGCTTTCTTT.

The chain carries TRBV7-3 and TRBJ1-2, with 9 bases that match TRBD1. There are 14 residues in the CDR3. V was pared by 5 bases and J by 8 bases, with 9 bases of the junction left unmatched. CDR1 is SGHTA and CDR2 is FQGTGA in the germline V gene. CDR3 bases: TGTGCCAGCAGCGAACGGGGGACAGGGCACGGCTACACCTTC. This gives the protein CASSERGTGHGYTF. Full variable domain (missing parts from reference TRBV7-3 and TRBJ1-2): GAGVSQTPSNKVTEKGKYVELRCDPISGHTALYWYRQSLGQGPEFLIYFQGTGAADDSGLPNDRFFAVRPEGSVSTLKIQRTERGDSAVYLCASSERGTGHGYTFGSGTRLTVV.

The sample holds many counts of this clonotype. V usage is TRBV9 and J usage is TRBJ1-2; D gene ambiguous. Trimming took 0 bases from V and 3 from J, leaving 9 bases between them. Germline V lookup: CDR1 SGDLS, CDR2 YYNGEE. This CDR3 comprises 14 residues. CDR3 loop: CASSVGEGYYGYTF. The CDR3, as DNA: TGTGCCAGCAGCGTAGGGGAGGGTTACTATGGCTACACCTTC.

This clonotype was counted at least ten times. The rearrangement uses TRBV20-1 and TRBJ2-7; TRBD1 matches 8 bases. From germline, CDR1 is DFQATT and CDR2 SNEGSKA (reference sequence). J lost 2 bases, V lost 6 bases, and 12 bases had no gene match. The CDR3 is 15 amino acids. The CDR3 nucleotides are TGCAGTGCCCCCGACAGGGGAACCCCGGCCTACGAGCAGTACTTC. Its protein is CSAPDRGTPAYEQYF.

Points on this clonotype: Since a much larger clone is just one base distant, this may be a read error. Because it lacks the conserved phenylalanine or tryptophan at the end, this CDR3 is likely a read error. The V and J genes are TRBV20-1 and TRBJ1-4; tentative D call: TRBD1 (5 bases). Germline lookup yields CDR1 DFQATT and CDR2 SNEGSKA (reference sequence). The CDR3 totals 14 residues. V shed 1 base and J shed 2 bases, with 8 bases lying between them. CDR3 amino acids: CSARGQPTNEKLFS. In nucleotides, the CDR3 is TGCAGTGCTAGAGGACAGCCCACTAATGAAAAACTGTTTTCT.

V is TRBV6-5 and J is TRBJ1-6; D unresolved. This CDR3 is 16 amino acids long. Germline lookup yields CDR1 MNHEY and CDR2 SVGAGI. V lost 10 bases, J lost 0 bases, and 16 bases lay in between. The CDR3 loop reads CAISRSPSSYNSPLHF. Written as DNA, the CDR3 is TGTGCCATCAGCCGTAGCCCGAGCTCCTATAATTCACCCCTCCACTTT.

This clonotype was picked up a small number of times. The chain couples TRBV6-1 to TRBJ1-1; 9 nucleotides align to TRBD1. The CDR3 is 15 residues long. The V segment lost 5 bases and the J segment 5 bases; nucleotides outside the gene matches: 9. The germline V gene has CDR1 MNHNS and CDR2 SASEGT. The CDR3 coding sequence is TGTGCCAGCAGTTACCCGGGACAGGGAGGGACTGAAGCTTTCTTT. It yields the protein CASSYPGQGGTEAFF.

V and J are TRBV10-3 and TRBJ1-5, with 8 bases lining up with TRBD1. Germline lookup yields CDR1 ENHRY and CDR2 SYGVKD. CDR3 length equals 17 residues. The ends lost 10 bases at V and 4 bases at J; junction bases unmatched: 18. The CDR3 is CATHPSGGERKNQPQHF. CDR3 coding DNA: TGTGCCACCCACCCGTCAGGGGGCGAAAGGAAGAATCAGCCCCAGCATTTT.

The gene calls are TRBV7-3 and TRBJ2-5; D is unresolved. From germline, CDR1 is SGHTA and CDR2 FQGTGA. Trimming left V 2 bases short and J 7 bases short, with 8 bases between. The CDR3 runs to 12 residues. CDR3 DNA sequence: TGTGCCAGCAGCTTAGTCCGAGGGACCCAGTACTTC. Protein product: CASSLVRGTQYF.

This clonotype was counted at least ten times. The chain links TRBV5-1 to TRBJ2-2, with 9 positions matching TRBD1. The CDR3 is 16 amino acids. Trimming at V came to 0 bases and at J to 6 bases, leaving 6 bases not matched to a gene. Germline-derived CDR1 and CDR2 are SGHRS and YFSETQ. In DNA form, the CDR3 reads TGCGCCAGCAGCTTGGAGGGACAGGGTGTCGCCGGGGAGCTGTTTTTT. Translated, it gives CASSLEGQGVAGELFF.

CDR3 residues: CASNRAGTGSYEQYF. The CDR3 DNA reads TGTGCCAGCAATCGAGCCGGGACAGGGTCCTACGAGCAGTACTTC. The rearrangement links TRBV2 to TRBJ2-7, with TRBD1 matching 9 bases. Trimming took 7 bases from V and 1 from J; bases not matched to a gene: 8. The germline V gene has CDR1 SNHLY and CDR2 FYNNEI. This CDR3 is built from 15 residues.

This chain uses TRBV7-2 with TRBJ1-4; perhaps TRBD1 as D (5 bases). The CDR3 sequence is 14 residues long. V lost 4 bases to trimming and J lost 7 bases, with 13 bases between them. The germline gives CDR1 SGHTA, CDR2 FQGNSA. This chain's CDR3 is CASSSMGGAEKLFF. CDR3 in DNA: TGTGCCAGCAGCTCTATGGGAGGGGCTGAAAAACTGTTTTTT.

The chain joins TRBV29-1 to TRBJ1-2; D gene uncertain. Germline V gene lookup returns CDR1 SQVTM and CDR2 ANQGSEA. The CDR3 is 12 amino acids. V was shortened by 8 bases and J by 4 bases, with 14 bases between the two germline ends. Here the CDR3 DNA reads TGCAGCTTAGGTCACGCAGCCTATGGCTACACCTTC. It is translated as CSLGHAAYGYTF.

The chain couples TRBV2 to TRBJ1-5; a weak D match, TRBD1 (5 bases). The V end lost 0 bases, the J end lost 0 bases, and 9 bases lay between the germline ends. The CDR3 has 16 residues. The germline gives CDR1 SNHLY, CDR2 FYNNEI. CDR3 in DNA: TGTGCCAGCAGTGAAGCGGGGCCCTTTAGCAATCAGCCCCAGCATTTT. Translation: CASSEAGPFSNQPQHF.

This rearrangement joins TRBV20-1 to TRBJ1-6; 10 nucleotides match TRBD1. With V trimmed by 3 bases and J by 8 bases, 4 bases remained unmatched. CDR3 length equals 14 residues. Per germline, CDR1 DFQATT and CDR2 SNEGSKA (reference sequence). The CDR3 sequence is CSASPGTGDSPLHF. The CDR3, as DNA: TGCAGTGCTAGCCCCGGGACAGGGGATTCACCCCTCCACTTT.

The chain joins TRBV2 to TRBJ1-1; no reliable D call. This CDR3 has 14 amino acids. Trimming stripped 2 bases from V and 5 bases from J, with 12 bases between. Germline V gene lookup returns CDR1 SNHLY and CDR2 FYNNEI. CDR3 DNA: TGTGCCAGCAGTGAACTGGGCACGAGGACTGAAGCTTTCTTT. Its protein is CASSELGTRTEAFF.